Sequencing of this TCR beta chain was carried out in a study of cytomegalovirus exposure and HLA in healthy donors. Broader study findings: In a later analysis, DRB1 alleles had the most associated TCRs; HLA-C alleles the fewest.

PCR primers comprised 60 Vbeta and 13 Jbeta primers. The protocol was immunoSEQ multiplex PCR, while the TCRdb copy is restricted to in-frame clones and leaves out a portion. The sample contains more than 150,000 clones, roughly 82% of which appear only once. Nominally healthy donors provided the samples, though records likely missed some immune exposures. The CDR3 spans 15 residues. Germline-derived CDR1 and CDR2 are MDHEN and SYDVKM. J gave up 9 bases and V 5 bases, and 9 bases lay outside the gene matches. Concerning this clone itself: Its antigen is undetermined.

The chain couples TRBV28 to TRBJ2-1, with 11 bases aligning to TRBD1. The TCR sequence derives from a woman in her forties or fifties in good health and CMV-seropositive. Sequencing was done on a sample of PBMCs. The CDR3 DNA reads as TGTGCCAGCAGTCTACGGGACAGGGGGGCCCCTGAGCAGTTCTTC. It yields the protein CASSLRDRGAPEQFF. Filled out from reference TRBV28 and TRBJ2-1, the complete variable domain reads DVKVTQSSRYLVKRTGEKVFLECVQDMDHENMFWYRQDPGLGLRLIYFSYDVKMKEKGDIPEGYSVSREKKERFSLILESASTNQTSMYLCASSLRDRGAPEQFFGPGTRLTVL.